Listed here is a single TCR beta chain. cDNA came from 0.5 to 1 ug RNA primed by random hexamers. With immunoSEQ multiplex PCR, TCR beta CDR3 was amplified across 54 Vbeta and 13 Jbeta. In TCRdb, the immunoSEQ multiplex PCR reads were re-called with MiXCR into one record per CDR3 protein. Among tens of thousands of distinct CDR3 sequences listed, around 90% were seen once. These data belong to a study of CD8 T cells in Susac syndrome. TCR beta sequencing was performed on blood CD8+ and CD4+ T cells. The CD8+ and CD4+ T cells were negatively isolated, with the TEMRA cells enriched by FACS. This CDR3 has 14 residues. With 3 bases removed from V and 7 bases from J, the gap between germline ends came to 16 bases. Germline V gene data show CDR1 as SGDLS and CDR2 as YYNGEE.

The V call is TRBV9, the J call TRBJ1-2, with D possibly being TRBD1 (6 bases). Source material: CD8+ T cells from PBMCs. This TCR derives from a human donor with multiple sclerosis. The CDR3 sequence: CASSDRGGGGGYTF. CDR3 nucleotide sequence: TGTGCCAGCAGCGACCGAGGGGGGGGCGGTGGCTACACCTTC.